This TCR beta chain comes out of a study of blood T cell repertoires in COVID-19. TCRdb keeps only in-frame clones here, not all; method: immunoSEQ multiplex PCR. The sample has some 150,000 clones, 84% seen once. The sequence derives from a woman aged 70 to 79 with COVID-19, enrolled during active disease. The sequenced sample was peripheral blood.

CDR3 sequence reads: CASSHLGTDFRYEQYF. DNA of the CDR3: TGTGCCAGCAGCCACTTGGGGACAGACTTCCGCTACGAGCAGTACTTC. V is TRBV7-9 and J is TRBJ2-7; TRBD1 aligns across 7 bases. The germline gives CDR1 SEHNR, CDR2 FQNEAQ (reference sequence). This CDR3 is built from 16 residues. The junction had 13 bases not matched to a gene; V was cut back by 5 bases and J by 3 bases.